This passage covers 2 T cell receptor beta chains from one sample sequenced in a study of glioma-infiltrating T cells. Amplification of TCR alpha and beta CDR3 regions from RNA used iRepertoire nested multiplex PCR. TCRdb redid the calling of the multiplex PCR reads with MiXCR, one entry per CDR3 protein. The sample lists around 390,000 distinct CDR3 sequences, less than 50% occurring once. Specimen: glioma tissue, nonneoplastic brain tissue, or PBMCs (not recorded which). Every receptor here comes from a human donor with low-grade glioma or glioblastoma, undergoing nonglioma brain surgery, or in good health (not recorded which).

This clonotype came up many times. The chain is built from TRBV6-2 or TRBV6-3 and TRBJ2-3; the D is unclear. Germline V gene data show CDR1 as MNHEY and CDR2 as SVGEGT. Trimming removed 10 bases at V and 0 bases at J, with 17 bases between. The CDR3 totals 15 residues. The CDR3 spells CATLIGTESTDTQYF. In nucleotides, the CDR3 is TGTGCCACCCTGATCGGAACAGAAAGCACAGATACGCAGTATTTT.

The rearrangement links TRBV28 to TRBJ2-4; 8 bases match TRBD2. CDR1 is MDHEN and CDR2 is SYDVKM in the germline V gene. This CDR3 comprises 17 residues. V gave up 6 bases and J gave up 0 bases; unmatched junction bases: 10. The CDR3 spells CASRLAAAFGAKNIQYF. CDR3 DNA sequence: TGTGCCAGCAGACTAGCGGCAGCCTTCGGAGCCAAAAACATTCAGTACTTC.